This T cell receptor (beta chain) came from a study of blood T cell repertoires in COVID-19 (dated by TCRdb to 2020 to 2021). Context from the whole study: Collaborator samples came from the United States, Italy and Spain and covered acute and convalescent phases of COVID-19. The material from the prospective study consisted of cDNA or gDNA derived from T cells, B-cell-depleted T cells, or PBMCs. Subjects who had been exposed to COVID-19, were actively infected with it, or had recovered from it provided the deeply sampled blood TCRbeta repertoires that made up the dataset. A freely available public database, intended as a resource for researchers studying the immune response to SARS-CoV-2, is where the repertoires were released. Samples came from the ongoing ImmuneRACE study (first 160 participants) plus 1,254 subjects from 6 global collaborators. A de-identified subject ID, COVID-19 status, age in years and sex were almost always included in the sample metadata. HLA class I and class II types, where available, came from metadata supplied by the sample provider rather than from assay-based typing.

One collaborating source in Seattle enrolled patients while the patients were actively infected and followed the patients over time throughout the course of disease. Collaborating institutions collected whole blood in K2EDTA tubes following their own protocols. For TCRbeta analysis, collaborators shipped samples in one of three forms: frozen whole blood, isolated PBMCs, or DNA extracted from either of those sample types. Counted from cysteine to phenylalanine, this CDR3 has 15 amino acids. This entry keeps only the CDR3 DNA: 45 bases, framed from base 1. CDR1 and CDR2 were assigned from the germline V gene as SGHDN and FVKESK. Between the V and J ends, shortened by 1 base and 0 bases respectively, the junction contains 9 bases. TCRbeta CDR3 regions were amplified from genomic DNA using the immunoSEQ Assay, a bias-controlled multiplex PCR. For the original study's pipeline: The number of nucleated cells in each sample was estimated by amplification of reference gene primers within the assay. To quantify the absolute abundance of each unique TCRbeta CDR3 rearrangement, sequence reads were collapsed and filtered. For each sample, productive Simpson clonality was calculated as the square root of Simpson's diversity index over productive rearrangements. In its TCRdb copy, this immuneACCESS table keeps in-frame sequences only and misses some clones. Where compared with another copy, unresolved V genes explain less than half of these, and the others have no known cause. The DNA gave D and trimming, while V, J and clone size come from that table. Across this sample there are around 100,000 clones, with 74% seen only once. Just under 4% of the sample belongs to the ten largest clones.

Results and caveats for the whole study, not just this receptor: Clinical and demographic metadata were provided uncurated, with the amount varying by source and participant.

In regard to this clone: Its cognate antigen has yet to be identified. Base-call qualities are not available, and no considerably larger clone is one nucleotide away.

The chain was built from TRBV14 and TRBJ1-1, with the D gene uncertain. The sample was peripheral blood. The clonotype was recovered from a man aged 70 or older with COVID-19, enrolled during active disease. The CDR3 sequence is CASSQVGGLNTEAFF. The DNA sequence is TGTGCCAGCAGCCAAGTTGGTGGCTTGAACACTGAAGCTTTCTTT.